This T cell receptor (beta chain) originates from a study of T-cell reconstitution after alpha-beta-depleted transplantation in children. As it was prepared, the TCRbeta library received unique molecular identifiers. TCRdb reprocessed the PCR reads with MiXCR, giving one entry per CDR3 protein. Here the sample spans 700,000 to 950,000 distinct CDR3 sequences, approximately 15% being singletons. Study-wide points: A year post-transplant, T-cell counts and diversity derived mostly from newly produced T cells.

This clonotype has just a few counts. Its antigen is still unknown. Per germline, CDR1 SGHRS and CDR2 YFSETQ. The CDR3 is 19 amino acids. The junction had 15 bases not matched to a gene; V was cut back by 4 bases and J by 4 bases. The material sequenced was PBMCs, mostly from graft donor cells, taken 360 days after TCRalphabeta/CD19-depleted stem cell transplant. This sequence joins TRBV5-1 and TRBJ2-3; 13 bases match TRBD2. The source is a male patient aged 5 to 17 who had a stem cell transplant for acute lymphoblastic leukemia, so the T cells may come from the graft donor. DNA for the CDR3: TGCGCCAGCAGCCCAGTGACAGCACTAGCGGGAGGGCCCCCAGATACGCAGTATTTT. Translated, it gives CASSPVTALAGGPPDTQYF.